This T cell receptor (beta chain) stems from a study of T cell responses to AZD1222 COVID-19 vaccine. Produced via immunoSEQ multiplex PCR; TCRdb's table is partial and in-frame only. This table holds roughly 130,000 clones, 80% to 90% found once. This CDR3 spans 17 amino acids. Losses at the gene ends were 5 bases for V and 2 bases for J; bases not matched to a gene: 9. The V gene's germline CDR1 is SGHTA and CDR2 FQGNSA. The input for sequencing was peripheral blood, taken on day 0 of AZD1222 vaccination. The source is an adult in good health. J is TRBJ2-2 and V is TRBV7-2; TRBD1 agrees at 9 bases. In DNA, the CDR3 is TGTGCCAGCAGCCCCCCCCCGGGACAGGGAAACACCGGGGAGCTGTTTTTT. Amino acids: CASSPPPGQGNTGELFF.